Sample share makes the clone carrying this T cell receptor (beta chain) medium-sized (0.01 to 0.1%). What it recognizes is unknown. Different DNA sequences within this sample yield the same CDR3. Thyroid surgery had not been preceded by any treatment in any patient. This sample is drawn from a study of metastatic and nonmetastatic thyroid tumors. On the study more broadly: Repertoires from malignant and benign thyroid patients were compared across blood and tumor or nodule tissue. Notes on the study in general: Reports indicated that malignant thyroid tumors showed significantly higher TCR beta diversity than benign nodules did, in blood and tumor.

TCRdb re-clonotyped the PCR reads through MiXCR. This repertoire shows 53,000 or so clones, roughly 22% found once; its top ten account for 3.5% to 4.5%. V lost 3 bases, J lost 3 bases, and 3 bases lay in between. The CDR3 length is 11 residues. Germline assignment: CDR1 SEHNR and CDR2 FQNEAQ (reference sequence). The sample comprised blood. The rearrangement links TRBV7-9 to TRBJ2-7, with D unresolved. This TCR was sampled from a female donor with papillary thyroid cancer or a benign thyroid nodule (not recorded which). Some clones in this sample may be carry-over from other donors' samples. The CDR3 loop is CASSLSYEQYF. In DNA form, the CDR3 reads TGTGCCAGCAGCTTGAGCTACGAGCAGTACTTC.